A single T cell receptor (beta chain) is shown here with its context. What it binds is unknown. Each sample had 9 x 10^4 or so TCR templates assayed. Here immunoSEQ multiplex PCR was the method, and the copy in TCRdb shows in-frame clones only, minus some. The sample yields 55,000 to 80,000 clones, 79% seen once. The data stem from a study of siplizumab effects on memory and regulatory T cells. Study results and caveats: Roughly 75-97% of proliferating CD4+ or CD8+ clones lacked an assignable naive or memory phenotype.

Naive, memory, effector memory and TEMRA subsets, all unstimulated, were sequenced in a few donor pairs. The CDR3 contains 13 residues. The germline CDR1 and CDR2 sequences are LGHNA and YSLEER. J was trimmed by 11 bases and V by 2 bases; bases with no gene match: 7. The rearrangement joins TRBV4-3 to TRBJ1-1, with 8 bases fitting TRBD1. Material: memory CD4+ T cells sorted from blood. This TCR was sampled from a human donor in good health. Here the CDR3 reads CASSQQGQGNAFF. Here the CDR3 DNA reads TGCGCCAGCAGCCAACAAGGACAGGGTAACGCTTTCTTT.